Shown below are 21 T cell receptor beta chains from a single sample sequenced in a study of graft-versus-host responses after intestinal transplantation. These TCRs' antigens remain unknown. Profiling relied on immunoSEQ multiplex PCR, and the TCRdb table lists in-frame clones only, not all of them. The sample shows about 150,000 clones, 80% to 95% of them seen only once. The sample here was unstimulated CD4+ T cells sorted from spleen or lymph node cells, taken before intestinal transplant. Receptors originate from a human donor who received an intestinal transplant.

The chain recombines TRBV5-6 with TRBJ2-3; 11 bases fit TRBD2. Germline trimming cut 4 bases from V and 14 bases from J; bases unmatched to any gene: 12. Germline CDR1 SGHDT, CDR2 YYEEEE. The CDR3 contains 14 residues. CDR3 sequence (DNA): TGTGCCAGCAGCACGGGACTAGCGGTGGGGGTCGGGTATTTT. This translates into CASSTGLAVGVGYF.

V is TRBV25-1 and J is TRBJ1-1; D call uncertain. Germline V gene lookup returns CDR1 MGHDK and CDR2 SYGVNS. This CDR3 region has 15 residues. V gave up 4 bases and J gave up 6 bases, with 18 bases separating them. Here the CDR3 reads CASSGLIDGGAEAFF. The CDR3 DNA follows: TGTGCCAGCAGTGGCCTAATTGATGGTGGCGCTGAAGCTTTCTTT.

This clone occurred once. This chain joins TRBV29-1 and TRBJ1-4; 8 nucleotides match TRBD1. The ends lost 6 bases at V and 8 bases at J; junction bases unmatched: 8. This CDR3 spans 13 amino acids. Germline loops: CDR1 SQVTM, CDR2 ANQGSEA. The CDR3 bases are TGCAGCGTCGTTGACAGGGGTGGGGAAAAACTGTTTTTT. Its protein is CSVVDRGGEKLFF.

In its sample, this clone was seen once. The chain employs TRBV4-2 and TRBJ2-7, with D possibly being TRBD1 (6 bases). Germline-derived CDR1 and CDR2 are LGHNA and YNFKEQ. V dropped 0 bases and J dropped 2 bases, with 14 bases sitting between them. This CDR3 spans 16 amino acids. CDR3 region: CASSQDGGGRPYEQYF. Here the CDR3 DNA reads TGTGCCAGCAGCCAAGATGGGGGCGGACGACCCTACGAGCAGTACTTC.

The chain uses TRBV5-4 and TRBJ2-2; D is unclear. The CDR3 is 13 amino acids. V lost 4 bases, J lost 7 bases, and 11 bases lay in between. Germline V gene lookup returns CDR1 SGHNT and CDR2 YYREEE (reference sequence). CDR3 in DNA: TGTGCCAGCAGCGTCTCTGTGGGCGGGGAGCTGTTTTTT. Translating it yields CASSVSVGGELFF. Filled out from reference TRBV5-4 and TRBJ2-2, the complete variable domain reads ETGVTQSPTHLIKTRGQQVTLRCSSQSGHNTVSWYQQALGQGPQFIFQYYREEENGRGNFPPRFSGLQFPNYSSELNVNALELDDSALYLCASSVSVGGELFFGEGSRLTVL.

The genes are TRBV5-1 and TRBJ1-3; no clear D gene. The CDR3 extends over 14 amino acids. Trimming took 1 base from V and 0 from J, leaving 5 bases between them. The germline gives CDR1 SGHRS, CDR2 YFSETQ. CDR3 bases: TGCGCCAGCAGCTTGATGGGCTCTGGAAACACCATATATTTT. The encoded protein is CASSLMGSGNTIYF.

J is TRBJ1-4 and V is TRBV14, with D unresolved. Germline V gene sequence: CDR1 SGHDN, CDR2 FVKESK. The CDR3 loop spans 14 amino acids. The V and J ends lost 5 bases and 1 base respectively, with 8 bases between them. CDR3: CASSRTLTNEKLFF. The CDR3 DNA follows: TGTGCCAGCAGCAGAACCTTAACTAATGAAAAACTGTTTTTT. Supplemented by reference TRBV14 and TRBJ1-4, the full variable domain reads EAGVTQFPSHSVIEKGQTVTLRCDPISGHDNLYWYRRVMGKEIKFLLHFVKESKQDESGMPNNRFLAERTGGTYSTLKVQPAELEDSGVYFCASSRTLTNEKLFFGSGTQLSVL.

The V gene is TRBV2, the J gene TRBJ1-1, with TRBD1 identical over 10 bases. After removal of 7 bases from V and 7 bases from J, the junction contained 9 bases not matched to a gene. There are 14 residues in the CDR3. CDR1 SNHLY and CDR2 FYNNEI come from the germline V gene. CDR3 amino acids: CASKGQGLYHEAFF. The CDR3 bases are TGTGCCAGCAAGGGACAGGGGTTGTACCATGAAGCTTTCTTT.

This clone was detected only once. As DNA, the CDR3 is TGTGCCAGCAGCGTTGGCCTCCGAGTAGCGGGGTCCTCCTACGAGCAGTACTTC. It encodes CASSVGLRVAGSSYEQYF. This sequence joins TRBV9 and TRBJ2-7; the match to TRBD2 covers 8 bases. The J segment lost 0 bases and the V segment lost 2 bases, leaving 13 bases of the junction unmatched. Germline V CDR1 and CDR2: SGDLS, YYNGEE. This CDR3 has 18 amino acids.

J is TRBJ2-7 and V is TRBV9; D might be TRBD2 (6 bases). The V end was cut by 3 bases, the J end by 3 bases, with 25 bases between. From germline, CDR1 is SGDLS and CDR2 YYNGEE. The CDR3 is made up of 18 amino acids. The CDR3 sequence: CASSGPEEGGGSLYEQYF. The CDR3 coding sequence is TGTGCCAGCAGCGGCCCGGAGGAGGGAGGTGGCTCTCTCTACGAGCAGTACTTC.

The chain links TRBV7-9 to TRBJ1-1; TRBD1 matches 7 bases. CDR3 size: 14 residues. The V segment lost 1 base and the J segment 2 bases; nucleotides outside the gene matches: 1. Germline V CDR1 and CDR2: SEHNR, FQNEAQ (reference sequence). CDR3 DNA: TGTGCCAGCAGCTTAGGACAGGGAAACACTGAAGCTTTCTTT. It yields the protein CASSLGQGNTEAFF.

For this clone: One end of the junction varies from germline; a read error may be responsible. The chain uses TRBV10-3 and TRBJ2-7; tentative D call: TRBD1 (5 bases). The CDR3 spans 18 residues. Per the germline V gene, CDR1 is ENHRY and CDR2 is SYGVKD. CDR3 loop: CASSESFLQGSKSYEQYF. In DNA form, the CDR3 reads TGTGCCAGCAGTGAGTCTTTCCTTCAGGGTTCGAAATCCTACGAGCAGTACTTC.

In the case of this clone: Other DNA sequences in the same sample also yield this CDR3. This chain uses TRBV7-3 with TRBJ2-3, with TRBD1 matching over 8 bases. Germline values: CDR1 SGHTA, CDR2 FQGTGA. The CDR3 loop spans 16 amino acids. V gave up 1 base and J gave up 3 bases; unmatched junction bases: 6. CDR3 protein: CASSLIGTGRTDTQYF. In DNA form, the CDR3 reads TGTGCCAGCAGCTTAATCGGGACAGGACGAACAGATACGCAGTATTTT.

This chain connects TRBV6-6 to TRBJ2-1; 8 nucleotides align to TRBD2. The CDR3 is 15 amino acids. CDR1 MNHNY and CDR2 SVGAGI come from the germline V gene (reference sequence). V was clipped by 6 bases and J by 7 bases; unmatched bases: 11. The CDR3 DNA reads TGTGCCAGCAGCCACCTGGGACTAGTCCCTAATGAGCAGTTCTTC. This sequence encodes CASSHLGLVPNEQFF.

This chain connects TRBV28 to TRBJ1-2; a possible D gene is TRBD1 (6 bases). V lost 1 base, J lost 7 bases, and 10 bases lay in between. The CDR3 runs to 13 residues. CDR1 and CDR2 (germline): MDHEN, SYDVKM. CDR3 protein: CASSLLGTSGYTF. In DNA form, the CDR3 reads TGTGCCAGCAGTTTATTAGGGACAAGTGGCTACACCTTC.

This chain links TRBV9 with TRBJ2-3; 12 bases are shared with TRBD2. The CDR3 sequence is 18 residues long. Germline V gene lookup returns CDR1 SGDLS and CDR2 YYNGEE. J lost 0 bases, V lost 0 bases, and 5 bases had no gene match. The CDR3: CASSVGASGRASTDTQYF. DNA for the CDR3: TGTGCCAGCAGCGTAGGAGCTAGCGGGAGGGCGAGCACAGATACGCAGTATTTT.

V gene TRBV7-2 combines with J gene TRBJ2-5, with TRBD2 as a possible D gene (6 bases). The V and J ends lost 1 base and 1 base respectively, with 7 bases between them. This CDR3 has 14 amino acids. Per germline, CDR1 SGHTA and CDR2 FQGNSA. In DNA, the CDR3 is TGTGCCAGCAGCTTAGTTAGCGGCCAAGAGACCCAGTACTTC. Protein product: CASSLVSGQETQYF.

This chain links TRBV5-1 with TRBJ2-7, with D hard to call. Per the germline V gene, CDR1 is SGHRS and CDR2 is YFSETQ. The CDR3 spans 15 residues. V lost 2 bases, J lost 0 bases, and 12 bases lay in between. The CDR3 protein is CASSLGYPSSYEQYF. The DNA of the CDR3 is TGCGCCAGCAGCTTAGGGTATCCGAGCTCCTACGAGCAGTACTTC.

The V call is TRBV5-4, the J call TRBJ2-5; D is unresolved. V dropped 3 bases and J dropped 2 bases, with 5 bases sitting between them. The CDR3 length is 12 residues. Germline loops: CDR1 SGHNT, CDR2 YYREEE (reference sequence). In DNA, the CDR3 is TGTGCCAGCAGCTCGGTACAAGAGACCCAGTACTTC. Protein product: CASSSVQETQYF. Full variable domain (rest looked up from reference TRBV5-4 and TRBJ2-5): ETGVTQSPTHLIKTRGQQVTLRCSSQSGHNTVSWYQQALGQGPQFIFQYYREEENGRGNFPPRFSGLQFPNYSSELNVNALELDDSALYLCASSSVQETQYFGPGTRLLVL.

This chain links TRBV5-1 with TRBJ2-7; D not resolved. Trimming shortened V by 0 bases and J by 3 bases, and 7 bases separated the two germline ends. CDR1 is SGHRS and CDR2 is YFSETQ in the germline V gene. The CDR3 sequence is 13 residues long. This chain's CDR3 is CASSLEDDYEQYF. DNA for the CDR3: TGCGCCAGCAGCTTGGAGGACGACTACGAGCAGTACTTC.

The chain links TRBV29-1 to TRBJ1-1; TRBD1 is a possible D gene (5 bases). This CDR3 region has 14 residues. Looked up from germline, CDR1 is SQVTM and CDR2 is ANQGSEA. With 4 bases removed from V and 6 bases from J, the gap between germline ends came to 18 bases. The CDR3 is CSVGSRTGQAEAFF. Here the CDR3 DNA reads TGCAGCGTTGGCTCTCGGACGGGGCAGGCTGAAGCTTTCTTT.